The clone carrying this TCR beta chain appeared many times. CDR1 LGHDT and CDR2 YNNKEL come from the germline V gene (reference sequence). V lost 3 bases and J 1 base, leaving 10 bases between the germline ends. CDR3 length: 16 amino acids. Per the original data handling: Quantification of nucleated cells was approximated via reference gene primer amplification. Profiled with immunoSEQ multiplex PCR; TCRdb holds only in-frame clones, not every one. That table is the source of V, J and clone size, and D and trimming were worked out from the DNA. The table has over 70,000 clones, over 70% seen once. The record originates from a study of blood T cell repertoires in COVID-19. About the research overall: The United States, Italy and Spain supplied acute and convalescent COVID-19 samples. Sources were T cells, B-cell-depleted T cells, or PBMCs; the material itself was cDNA or gDNA.

The sample consisted of peripheral blood. The sequence was collected from a woman older than 75 with acute or convalescent COVID-19. The rearrangement links TRBV3-1 (or the pseudogene TRBV3-2) to TRBJ1-6, with D tentatively TRBD1 (5 bases). The CDR3: CASSQGQGSYNSPLHF. For the CDR3, the DNA is TGTGCCAGCAGCCAGGGGCAAGGATCCTATAATTCACCCCTCCACTTT.